Below, one TCR beta chain is given with its context. Source study methods: Cell counts per sample came from amplifying reference gene primers. This table comes from immunoSEQ multiplex PCR, and its TCRdb copy is limited to in-frame clones, with some not included. The D gene and trimming were derived from the DNA, and the V and J assignments and clone size from that table. The sample lists some 76,000 clones; around 89% were seen once. The data were obtained in a study of blood T cell repertoires in COVID-19. Study information: The samples span acute and convalescent COVID-19 from the United States, Italy and Spain. PBMCs, B-cell-depleted T cells, or T cells provided the cDNA or gDNA that made up the material.

The germline CDR1 and CDR2 sequences are ENHRY and SYGVKD. With V trimmed by 10 bases and J by 5 bases, 9 bases remained unmatched. The CDR3 loop spans 14 amino acids. The TCR sequence derives from a man aged 55 to 70 with acute or convalescent COVID-19. Sequencing was performed on peripheral blood. The V call is TRBV10-3, the J call TRBJ1-5; the match to TRBD1 covers 9 bases. The chain's CDR3 is CASRPGQGDQPQHF. CDR3 in DNA: TGTGCCAGCCGACCGGGACAGGGAGATCAGCCCCAGCATTTT.